These 8 T cell receptor beta chains originate from one sample sequenced in a study of response to subunit inactivated influenza vaccine. TCRdb re-called the RT-PCR reads through MiXCR, storing one row per CDR3 protein. The table has hundreds of thousands of distinct CDR3 sequences, about 15% seen once. The source material was PBMCs from blood, sampled around two weeks before vaccination. Every receptor here comes from a man aged 45-60 years who received an inactivated influenza vaccine.

The chain employs TRBV7-8 and TRBJ1-4; TRBD1 is a possible D gene (5 bases). The CDR3 has 15 residues. Trimming cost V 5 bases and J 7 bases, with 17 bases left between them. Looked up from germline, CDR1 is SGHVS and CDR2 is FQNEAQ. In DNA, the CDR3 is TGTGCCAGCAGCCTCGGGACTAGTTGGGGTGAAAAACTGTTTTTT. This encodes CASSLGTSWGEKLFF.

This clonotype was detected a few times. V usage is TRBV20-1 and J usage is TRBJ1-2, with D perhaps matching TRBD1 (5 bases). This CDR3 comprises 13 residues. Per the germline V gene, CDR1 is DFQATT and CDR2 is SNEGSKA (reference sequence). Trimming cost V 3 bases and J 2 bases, with 10 bases left between them. This CDR3 reads CSARSGQNYGYTF. The CDR3 region has the DNA TGCAGTGCTAGGTCAGGACAAAACTATGGCTACACCTTC.

The genes are TRBV5-1 and TRBJ2-3, with 8 bases lining up with TRBD2. The ends lost 4 bases at V and 4 bases at J; junction bases unmatched: 14. There are 17 residues in the CDR3. Per the germline V gene, CDR1 is SGHRS and CDR2 is YFSETQ. Written as DNA, the CDR3 is TGCGCCAGCAGCGGTCTGAGCCGGGGGGGCGGCGCAGATACGCAGTATTTT. Amino acids: CASSGLSRGGGADTQYF.

This clonotype was observed many times. CDR3 bases: TGTGCCATCAGTGAGGTTTCAGGGGTGAACAATGAGCAGTTCTTC. Protein sequence: CAISEVSGVNNEQFF. The J gene is TRBJ2-1, the V gene TRBV10-3; D may be TRBD1 (6 bases). CDR3 length: 15 residues. V was clipped by 2 bases and J by 5 bases, with 13 bases between them. Germline CDR1 and CDR2: ENHRY and SYGVKD.

The chain is built from TRBV5-5 and TRBJ2-7; D possibly matches TRBD1 or TRBD2 (6 bases each). Per the germline V gene, CDR1 is SGHKS and CDR2 is YYEKEE (reference sequence). This CDR3 has 15 residues. Deletions cut 2 bases from V and 7 bases from J, with 19 bases between. Here the CDR3 reads CASSFRDTRSGEQYF. Written as DNA, the CDR3 is TGTGCCAGCAGCTTCCGGGACACTAGAAGCGGGGAGCAGTACTTC.

This clonotype has more than one count but fewer than ten. The rearrangement joins TRBV29-1 to TRBJ2-4, with 7 bases identical to TRBD1. Germline CDR1 and CDR2: SQVTM and ANQGSEA. Trimming cost V 3 bases and J 6 bases; bases outside gene matches: 8. This CDR3 is 14 amino acids long. The CDR3 coding sequence is TGCAGCGTTGAGGGTCGGGACAGAGGAAACATTCAGTACTTC. This sequence encodes CSVEGRDRGNIQYF.

This clonotype turned up a few times. This chain uses TRBV28 with TRBJ2-7; D remains ambiguous. CDR1 is MDHEN and CDR2 is SYDVKM in the germline V gene. Trimming removed 5 bases from V and 3 bases from J, with 14 bases in between. The CDR3 runs 14 residues. DNA for the CDR3: TGTGCCAGCAGTCCCTCGAGGATCGTCTACGAGCAGTACTTC. Amino acid sequence: CASSPSRIVYEQYF.

Only a few counts were recorded for this clonotype. The chain combines TRBV20-1 with TRBJ2-7, with D hard to call. The germline gives CDR1 DFQATT, CDR2 SNEGSKA (reference sequence). Trimming removed 1 base at V and 4 bases at J, with 14 bases between. This CDR3 spans 14 amino acids. The CDR3 DNA follows: TGCAGTGCTAGAGGTGGCACCTTTCGGTACGAGCAGTACTTC. This gives the protein CSARGGTFRYEQYF.